This entry concerns a single T cell receptor beta chain. Its antigen is unknown. The sample holds other DNA sequences that translate to the same CDR3. This sample stems from a study of vaccination effects on CD4 cells after COVID-19. General study findings and limits: Vaccine-induced clones in healthy vaccinees cross-reacted with common cold coronaviruses in only 1 of 255 cases.

Sequencing in the ViraFEST assay came after antigen-specific CD4+ T cells had been expanded with viral peptide pools, which were used to stimulate PBMC. Scientists isolated CD4+ T cells after an approximately 10-day culture period ended. Each person got two doses of an mRNA SARS-CoV-2 vaccine, BNT162b2 or mRNA-1273. Nucleocapsid antibody tests were negative, and the vaccine recipients had no prior SARS-CoV-2 infection. V shed 4 bases and J shed 3 bases, with 10 bases lying between them. The length of the CDR3 is 13 residues. The germline gives CDR1 SGHRS, CDR2 YFSETQ. The repertoire was sequenced with immunoSEQ multiplex PCR; TCRdb's copy has only in-frame clones and lacks some. The table includes about 60,000 clones, approximately 78% detected once.

Sequences were derived from CD4+ T cells from PBMCs cultured with HCoV-OC43 spike peptides, sampled after COVID-19 vaccination. The subset denotes: HCoV-OC43 spike overlapping peptide pool stimulation. This sequence was found in a human donor who received a COVID-19 vaccine. The rearrangement links TRBV5-1 to TRBJ1-1; D is unresolved. CDR3 loop: CASSLSGDTEAFF. CDR3 nucleotide sequence: TGCGCCAGCAGCCTATCGGGTGACACTGAAGCTTTCTTT.